This T cell receptor beta chain was sequenced in a study of shared clonotypes between healthy human individuals. Study-level information: Per donor, three plates held CD4 naive cells, three held CD4 memory, two held CD8 naive and one held CD8 memory. Findings and limits, study-wide: Naive subsets generally exceeded memory subsets in estimated richness.

Clones were read by immunoSEQ multiplex PCR, and TCRdb kept only the in-frame ones, dropping some. The sample gives around 2.3 million clones, 90% to 97% of which show up once; around 0.13% is in the top ten. The V gene's germline CDR1 is SGHDT and CDR2 YYEEEE. V lost 4 bases, J lost 6 bases, and 8 bases stayed unmatched. The CDR3 length is 15 residues. Concerning this clone: Its antigen remains unidentified.

The clonotype comes from a man between 18 and 29 years old in good health. The chain carries TRBV5-6 and TRBJ2-4; 9 bases fit TRBD1. The material sequenced was naive CD4+ T cells sorted from blood. The subset denotes: CD45RA+ positively selected. The CDR3 DNA is TGTGCCAGCAGCCCGGACAGGGGTATGGTAAACATTCAGTACTTC. Translating it yields CASSPDRGMVNIQYF.